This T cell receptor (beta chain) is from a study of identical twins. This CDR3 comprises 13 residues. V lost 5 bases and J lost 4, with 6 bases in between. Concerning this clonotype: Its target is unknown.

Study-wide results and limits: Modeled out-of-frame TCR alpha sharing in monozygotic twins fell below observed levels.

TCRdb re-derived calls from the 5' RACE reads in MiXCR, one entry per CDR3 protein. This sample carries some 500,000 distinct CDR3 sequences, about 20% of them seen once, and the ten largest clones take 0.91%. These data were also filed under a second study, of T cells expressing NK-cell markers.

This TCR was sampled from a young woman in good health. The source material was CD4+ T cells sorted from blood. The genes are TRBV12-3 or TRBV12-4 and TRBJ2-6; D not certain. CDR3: CASSRAGANVLTF. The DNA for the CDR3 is TGTGCCAGCAGTCGGGCCGGGGCCAACGTCCTGACTTTC.